A selection of T cell receptor beta chains follows, all from one sample in a study of T cells after yellow fever vaccination. Using its own MiXCR run on the 5' RACE reads, TCRdb lists one record per CDR3 protein. This table holds about 240,000 distinct CDR3 sequences, 6.9% found once. The sequencing used CD4+ T cells sorted from PBMCs, collected 15 days after the yellow fever booster vaccination. These receptors originate from a man aged 25-45 years who received the YFV17D yellow fever vaccine. CDR3s include the opening cysteine and the closing phenylalanine or tryptophan. The order of the fields is V gene, clone size, D gene, J gene, CDR3 DNA, CDR3 protein. D genes are given only for firm matches. Clone size is given for some rows only: seen once, a few or many times, or a class if the clone is expanded.

V: TRBV6-1
size: few
D: TRBD2
J: TRBJ2-1
DNA: TGTGCCAGCAGACAGGGGACTAGCGGGATTATTAAAAATGAGCAGTTCTTC
CDR3: CASRQGTSGIIKNEQFF

V: TRBV7-2
size: many
D: .
J: TRBJ2-1
DNA: TGTGCCAGCAGCTTATGGGCACAGGGTTTGGGCAATGAGCAGTTCTTC
CDR3: CASSLWAQGLGNEQFF

V: TRBV25-1
size: .
D: .
J: TRBJ1-4
DNA: TGTGCCAGCAGCTTACTAGGACCGCTTAATGAAAAACTGTTTTTT
CDR3: CASSLLGPLNEKLFF

V: TRBV28
size: few
D: .
J: TRBJ2-2
DNA: TGTGCCACCGAGGGACCGAACACCGGGGAGCTGTTTTTT
CDR3: CATEGPNTGELFF

V: TRBV5-1
size: few
D: .
J: TRBJ2-7
DNA: TGCGCCAGCAGAAACTACTACGAGCAGTACTTC
CDR3: CASRNYYEQYF

V: TRBV12-3/TRBV12-4
size: few
D: TRBD1
J: TRBJ2-3
DNA: TGTGCCAGCAGTGGGGACAGAAGCACAGATACGCAGTATTTT
CDR3: CASSGDRSTDTQYF

V: TRBV29-1
size: .
D: .
J: TRBJ2-1
DNA: TGCAGCGTAGTACCGGTCTCCTACAATGAGCAGTTCTTC
CDR3: CSVVPVSYNEQFF

V: TRBV5-6
size: many
D: TRBD1
J: TRBJ2-5
DNA: TGTGCCAGCAGCATTGGACAGGGGATACAAGAGACCCAGTACTTC
CDR3: CASSIGQGIQETQYF

V: TRBV10-2
size: .
D: TRBD2
J: TRBJ2-1
DNA: TGCGCCAGCAGGCCCGGGAGGCGGGAGTTCTGGAATGAGCAGTTCTTC
CDR3: CASRPGRREFWNEQFF

V: TRBV28
size: many
D: TRBD1
J: TRBJ2-5
DNA: TGTGCCAGCAGTTTAGGGACAGGCCAAGAGACCCAGTACTTC
CDR3: CASSLGTGQETQYF

V: TRBV4-3
size: .
D: .
J: TRBJ2-7
DNA: TGCGCCAGCAGCCACGCTACTAGCATCTCAATTCCGTCCGAGCAGTACTTC
CDR3: CASSHATSISIPSEQYF

V: TRBV7-9
size: few
D: .
J: TRBJ2-2
DNA: TGTGCCAGGGGGGAGCGGATCACCGGGGAGCTGTTTTTT
CDR3: CARGERITGELFF

V: TRBV20-1
size: many
D: .
J: TRBJ1-2
DNA: TGCAGTAAAGTTGGTCCTCTTCAGGATGGCTACACCTTC
CDR3: CSKVGPLQDGYTF

V: TRBV6-2/TRBV6-3
size: many
D: .
J: TRBJ2-7
DNA: TGTGCCAGCAGTAACAGGGCGAGCTCCTACGAGCAGTACTTC
CDR3: CASSNRASSYEQYF

V: TRBV6-5
size: few
D: .
J: TRBJ1-5
DNA: TGTGCCAGCAGTTACCCCCTGGGCAATCAGCCCCAGCATTTT
CDR3: CASSYPLGNQPQHF

V: TRBV3-1
size: many
D: TRBD2
J: TRBJ2-1
DNA: TGTGCCAGCAGCCAAACCGGGACTAACTACAATGAGCAGTTCTTC
CDR3: CASSQTGTNYNEQFF

V: TRBV27
size: .
D: .
J: TRBJ2-7
DNA: TGTGCCAGCAGTTTTGAAGGACCGGCCCGTGGGACAAAAACCTACGAGCAGTACTTC
CDR3: CASSFEGPARGTKTYEQYF

V: TRBV3-1
size: many
D: .
J: TRBJ2-1
DNA: TGTGCCAGCAGCCAAAGTTTAGGGGAGCAGTTCTTC
CDR3: CASSQSLGEQFF

V: TRBV5-6
size: many
D: .
J: TRBJ2-1
DNA: TGTGCCAGCAGCCGACGGCCAGGGCAGACCTACAATGAGCAGTTCTTC
CDR3: CASSRRPGQTYNEQFF

V: TRBV5-4
size: .
D: .
J: TRBJ2-7
DNA: TGTGCCAGCAGCAATTCACTAGACGAGCAGTACTTC
CDR3: CASSNSLDEQYF

V: TRBV19
size: .
D: .
J: TRBJ2-1
DNA: TGTGCCAGTACGCGGCGGGGTTCCTACAATGAGCAGTTCTTC
CDR3: CASTRRGSYNEQFF

V: TRBV27
size: .
D: TRBD1
J: TRBJ2-2
DNA: TGTGCCAGCAGCCCCCCGGGACAGCTAAACACCGGGGAGCTGTTTTTT
CDR3: CASSPPGQLNTGELFF

V: TRBV6-2/TRBV6-3
size: .
D: .
J: TRBJ2-3
DNA: TGTGCCAGCAGCCCCTGGGGCACAGATACGCAGTATTTT
CDR3: CASSPWGTDTQYF

V: TRBV3-1
size: .
D: .
J: TRBJ2-3
DNA: TGTGCCAGCAGCCAAGCAGTATTGCAGTATTTT
CDR3: CASSQAVLQYF

V: TRBV20-1
size: .
D: TRBD2
J: TRBJ2-7
DNA: TGCAGTGCTATTCTGCGGGAGAGTAACGAGCAGTACTTC
CDR3: CSAILRESNEQYF

V: TRBV30
size: .
D: .
J: TRBJ2-5
DNA: TGTGCCTGGAGTGTTATGGGCCAAGAGACCCAGTACTTC
CDR3: CAWSVMGQETQYF

V: TRBV12-3/TRBV12-4
size: .
D: .
J: TRBJ2-7
DNA: TGTGCCAGCAGTTTCCTTGGGGACGAGCAGTACTTC
CDR3: CASSFLGDEQYF

V: TRBV6-2/TRBV6-3
size: many
D: .
J: TRBJ2-1
DNA: TGTGCCAGCAAGAGGAAGGGTGGCAATGAGCAGTTCTTC
CDR3: CASKRKGGNEQFF

V: TRBV27
size: many
D: .
J: TRBJ2-2
DNA: TGTGCCAGCAAGGGACTGGCGGTGATTGGCGGGGAGCTGTTTTTT
CDR3: CASKGLAVIGGELFF

V: TRBV27
size: many
D: .
J: TRBJ2-2
DNA: TGTGCCAGCAGTTTAGGCACCTATGGAACCGGGGAGCTGTTTTTT
CDR3: CASSLGTYGTGELFF

V: TRBV6-5
size: .
D: TRBD2
J: TRBJ2-5
DNA: TGTGCCAGCAGTTACCCTATAGCGGGAGGGAGGCAAGAGACCCAGTACTTC
CDR3: CASSYPIAGGRQETQYF